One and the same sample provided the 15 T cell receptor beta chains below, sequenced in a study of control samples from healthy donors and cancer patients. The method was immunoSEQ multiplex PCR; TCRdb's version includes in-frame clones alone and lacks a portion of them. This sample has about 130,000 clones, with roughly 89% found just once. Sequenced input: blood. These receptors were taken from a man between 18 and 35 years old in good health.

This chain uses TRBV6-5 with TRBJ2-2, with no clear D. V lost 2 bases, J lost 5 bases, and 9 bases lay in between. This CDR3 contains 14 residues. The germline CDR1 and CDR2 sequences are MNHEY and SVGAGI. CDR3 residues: CASSYAPITGELFF. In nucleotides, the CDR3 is TGTGCCAGCAGTTACGCCCCCATTACCGGGGAGCTGTTTTTT.

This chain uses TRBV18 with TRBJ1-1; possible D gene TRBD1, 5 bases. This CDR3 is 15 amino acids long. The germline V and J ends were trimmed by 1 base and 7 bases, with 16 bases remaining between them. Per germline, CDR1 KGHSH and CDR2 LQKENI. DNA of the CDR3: TGTGCCAGCTCACCACAGGCCGACAGTAGCCTTGAAGCTTTCTTT. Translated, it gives CASSPQADSSLEAFF.

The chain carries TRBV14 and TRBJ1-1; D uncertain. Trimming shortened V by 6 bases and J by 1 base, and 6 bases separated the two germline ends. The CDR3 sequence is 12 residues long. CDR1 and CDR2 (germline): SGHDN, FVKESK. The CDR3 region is CASSLSNTEAFF. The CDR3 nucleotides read TGTGCCAGCAGTTTATCGAACACTGAAGCTTTCTTT.

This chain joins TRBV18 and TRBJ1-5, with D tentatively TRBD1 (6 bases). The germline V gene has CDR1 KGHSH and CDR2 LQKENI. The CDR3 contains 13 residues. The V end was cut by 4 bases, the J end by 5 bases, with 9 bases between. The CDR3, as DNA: TGTGCCAGCTCACAGGGGGAGGATCAGCCCCAGCATTTT. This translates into CASSQGEDQPQHF.

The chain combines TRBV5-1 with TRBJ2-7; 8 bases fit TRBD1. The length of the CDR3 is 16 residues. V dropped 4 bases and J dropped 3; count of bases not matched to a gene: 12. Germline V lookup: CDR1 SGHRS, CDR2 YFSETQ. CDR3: CASSPGGTGPHYEQYF. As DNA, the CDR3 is TGCGCCAGCAGCCCCGGTGGGACAGGCCCCCACTACGAGCAGTACTTC.

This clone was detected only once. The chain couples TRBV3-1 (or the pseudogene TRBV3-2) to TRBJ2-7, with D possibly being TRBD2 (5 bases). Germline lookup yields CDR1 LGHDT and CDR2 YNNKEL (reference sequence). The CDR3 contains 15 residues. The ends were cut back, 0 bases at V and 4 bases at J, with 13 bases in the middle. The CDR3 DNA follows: TGTGCCAGCAGCCAAGATGCGACGGGGATTTACGAGCAGTACTTC. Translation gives CASSQDATGIYEQYF.

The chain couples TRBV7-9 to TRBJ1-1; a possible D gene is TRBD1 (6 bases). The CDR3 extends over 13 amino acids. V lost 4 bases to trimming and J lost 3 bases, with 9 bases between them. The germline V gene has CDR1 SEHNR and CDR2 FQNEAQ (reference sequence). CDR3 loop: CASSSGQHTEAFF. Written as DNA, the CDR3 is TGTGCCAGCAGCTCCGGACAGCACACTGAAGCTTTCTTT.

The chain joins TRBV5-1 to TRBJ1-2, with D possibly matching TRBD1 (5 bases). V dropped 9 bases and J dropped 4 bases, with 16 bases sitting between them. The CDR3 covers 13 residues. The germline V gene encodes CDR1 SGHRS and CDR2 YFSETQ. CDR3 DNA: TGCGCCACCGCTCTGGAGGGGACCTATGGCTACACCTTC. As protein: CATALEGTYGYTF.

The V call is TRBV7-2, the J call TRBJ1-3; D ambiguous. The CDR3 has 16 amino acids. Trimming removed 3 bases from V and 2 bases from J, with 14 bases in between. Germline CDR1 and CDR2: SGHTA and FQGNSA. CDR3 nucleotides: TGTGCCAGCAGCTTTTTTTTGGGTTCGGCTGGAAACACCATATATTTT. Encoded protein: CASSFFLGSAGNTIYF.

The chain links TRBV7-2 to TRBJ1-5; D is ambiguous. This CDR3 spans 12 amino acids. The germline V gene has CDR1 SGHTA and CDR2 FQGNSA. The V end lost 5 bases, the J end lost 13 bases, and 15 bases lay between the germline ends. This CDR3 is CASSHASREQHF. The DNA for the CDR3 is TGTGCCAGCAGCCATGCATCCCGTGAACAGCATTTT.

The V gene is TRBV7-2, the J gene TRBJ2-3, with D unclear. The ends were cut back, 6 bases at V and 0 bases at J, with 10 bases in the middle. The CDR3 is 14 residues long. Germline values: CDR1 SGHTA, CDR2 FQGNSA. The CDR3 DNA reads TGTGCCAGCAGGAGGCCAGGCAGCACAGATACGCAGTATTTT. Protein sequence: CASRRPGSTDTQYF. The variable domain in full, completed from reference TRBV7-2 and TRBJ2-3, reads GAGVSQSPSNKVTEKGKDVELRCDPISGHTALYWYRQSLGQGLEFLIYFQGNSAPDKSGLPSDRFSAERTGGSVSTLTIQRTQQEDSAVYLCASRRPGSTDTQYFGPGTRLTVL.

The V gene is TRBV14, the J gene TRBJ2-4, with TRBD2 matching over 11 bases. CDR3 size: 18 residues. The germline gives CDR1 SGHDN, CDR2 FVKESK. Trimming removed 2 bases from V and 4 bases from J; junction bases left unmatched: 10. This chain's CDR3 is CASSQTKMGLAAKNIQYF. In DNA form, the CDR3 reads TGTGCCAGCAGCCAAACAAAAATGGGACTAGCGGCTAAAAACATTCAGTACTTC.

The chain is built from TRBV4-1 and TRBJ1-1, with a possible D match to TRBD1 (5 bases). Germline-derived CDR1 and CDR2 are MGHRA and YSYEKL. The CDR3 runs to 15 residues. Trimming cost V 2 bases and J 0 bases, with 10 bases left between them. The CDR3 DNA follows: TGCGCCAGCAGCCAACGGGGACCCATGAACACTGAAGCTTTCTTT. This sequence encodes CASSQRGPMNTEAFF.

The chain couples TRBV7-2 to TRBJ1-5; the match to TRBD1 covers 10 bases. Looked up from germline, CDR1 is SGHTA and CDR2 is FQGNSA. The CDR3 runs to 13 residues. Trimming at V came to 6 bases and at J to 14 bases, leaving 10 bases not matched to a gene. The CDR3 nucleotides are TGTGCCAGCAGTTATCTAACCGGGACAGGGGAGCATTTT. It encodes CASSYLTGTGEHF.

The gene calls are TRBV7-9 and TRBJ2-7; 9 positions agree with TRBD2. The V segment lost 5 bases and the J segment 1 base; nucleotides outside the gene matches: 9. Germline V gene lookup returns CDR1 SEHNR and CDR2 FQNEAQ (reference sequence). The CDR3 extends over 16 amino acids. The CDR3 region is CASSRNPGLASYEQYF. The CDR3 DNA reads TGTGCCAGCAGCCGAAACCCGGGACTAGCTTCCTACGAGCAGTACTTC.